This is a list of T cell receptor beta chains from one sample in a study of OX40 agonist ivuxolimab in advanced cancers. Assay used: immunoSEQ multiplex PCR; TCRdb lists only in-frame clones, some missing. The sample holds 65,000 to 70,000 clones, about nine tenths seen once. The input for sequencing was CD4+ or CD8+ T cells sorted from blood, taken in a trial of the OX40 agonist ivuxolimab. The source is an adult with an advanced solid tumor such as melanoma, head and neck, liver or kidney cancer. CDR3s include the opening cysteine and the closing phenylalanine or tryptophan. A D gene is named only where the DNA matches it firmly. Not every row has a clone size; where given, it reads once, few, many or a size class.

clone size,D gene,CDR3 length,J gene,V gene,CDR3 protein,CDR3 DNA
once,.,13,TRBJ1-4,TRBV10-1,CASSVGNSEKLFF,TGCGCCAGCAGTGTTGGGAATAGTGAAAAACTGTTTTTT
.,TRBD1,13,TRBJ1-5,TRBV6-6,CASEDRGHQPQHF,TGTGCCAGCGAGGACAGGGGGCATCAGCCCCAGCATTTT
.,.,14,TRBJ2-7,TRBV4-1,CASSQDPTSYEQYF,TGCGCCAGCAGCCAAGACCCGACTAGCTACGAGCAGTACTTC
.,.,13,TRBJ1-1,TRBV9,CASSVQMDTEAFF,TGTGCCAGCAGCGTACAGATGGATACTGAAGCTTTCTTT
.,.,12,TRBJ1-2,TRBV19,CASTSDAYGYTF,TGTGCCAGTACCTCTGATGCCTATGGCTACACCTTC
.,TRBD1,17,TRBJ1-5,TRBV12-5,CASGLGGGYYSNQPQHF,TGTGCTAGTGGTTTGGGAGGGGGCTACTATAGCAATCAGCCCCAGCATTTT
.,.,15,TRBJ2-7,TRBV7-8,CASSLVSDSSYEQYF,TGTGCCAGCAGCTTAGTGTCGGATAGCTCCTACGAGCAGTACTTC
once,.,15,TRBJ2-1,TRBV19,CASSTRISSYNEQFF,TGTGCCAGTAGTACCCGTATAAGCTCCTACAATGAGCAGTTCTTC
few,TRBD1,13,TRBJ2-5,TRBV15,CATSSGGRETQYF,TGTGCCACCAGTTCAGGGGGTCGGGAGACCCAGTACTTC
.,TRBD1,18,TRBJ2-3,TRBV11-2,CASSLRQGEMISTDTQYF,TGTGCCAGCAGCTTACGACAGGGCGAGATGATTAGCACAGATACGCAGTATTTT
.,.,12,TRBJ1-4,TRBV29-1,CSALWTTEKLFF,TGCAGCGCACTTTGGACCACTGAAAAACTGTTTTTT
.,TRBD2,14,TRBJ2-5,TRBV10-3,CAIRGLAGDGEQYF,TGTGCCATCAGAGGACTAGCGGGAGACGGGGAGCAGTACTTC
.,TRBD2,14,TRBJ2-1,TRBV27,CASSLGTSVNEQFF,TGTGCCAGCAGTTTAGGGACTAGCGTCAATGAGCAGTTCTTC
.,TRBD1,13,TRBJ2-4,TRBV10-3,CAISGQGKNIQYF,TGTGCCATCAGTGGACAGGGCAAAAACATTCAGTACTTC
.,.,14,TRBJ1-1,TRBV7-3,CASSLMGAPTEAFF,TGTGCCAGCAGCTTAATGGGGGCGCCCACTGAAGCTTTCTTT
.,.,16,TRBJ1-1,TRBV2,CASSEARSVRNTEAFF,TGTGCCAGCAGTGAAGCACGTTCGGTGCGGAACACTGAAGCTTTCTTT
.,.,16,TRBJ1-4,TRBV18,CASSPDRSRTNEKLFF,TGTGCCAGCTCACCCGACAGGAGTAGAACTAATGAAAAACTGTTTTTT
.,TRBD1,15,TRBJ1-1,TRBV5-1,CASSLVGQGNTEAFF,TGCGCCAGCAGCTTGGTAGGACAGGGGAACACTGAAGCTTTCTTT
.,.,12,TRBJ2-5,TRBV27,CASSFSGDPLYF,TGTGCCAGCAGTTTCTCAGGGGACCCCTTGTACTTC
.,TRBD2,15,TRBJ2-7,TRBV7-8,CASNPLAGGFYEQYF,TGTGCCAGCAACCCATTAGCGGGAGGATTCTACGAGCAGTACTTC
.,TRBD1,16,TRBJ1-4,TRBV27,CASRTQGQGIWEKLFF,TGTGCCAGCAGGACTCAGGGACAGGGGATTTGGGAAAAACTGTTTTTT
.,TRBD1,15,TRBJ2-3,TRBV19,CASSIDHRGADTQYF,TGTGCCAGTAGTATAGATCACAGGGGCGCAGATACGCAGTATTTT
.,.,14,TRBJ2-2,TRBV10-3,CAITKGQNTGELFF,TGTGCCATCACCAAAGGACAAAACACCGGGGAGCTGTTTTTT
once,TRBD1,15,TRBJ2-7,TRBV11-3,CASSVGTGYTYEQYF,TGTGCCAGCAGCGTAGGGACAGGATATACCTACGAGCAGTACTTC
.,TRBD1,14,TRBJ2-1,TRBV27,CASRNSGTGNEQFF,TGTGCCAGCCGTAATTCCGGGACAGGGAATGAGCAGTTCTTC
.,TRBD1,13,TRBJ2-7,TRBV18,CASSHTGGEEQYF,TGTGCCAGCTCACACACAGGGGGCGAAGAGCAGTACTTC
.,TRBD2,15,TRBJ2-1,TRBV7-3,CASSLTAGVLNEQFF,TGTGCCAGCAGCTTAACAGCGGGAGTGTTGAATGAGCAGTTCTTC
.,.,13,TRBJ1-4,TRBV6-5,CASRGAGKEKLFF,TGTGCCAGCAGAGGTGCAGGGAAAGAAAAACTGTTTTTT
.,.,15,TRBJ2-3,TRBV5-1,CASSLDLGPPDTQYF,TGCGCCAGCAGCTTGGATCTTGGCCCGCCGGATACGCAGTATTTT
few,.,15,TRBJ1-5,TRBV6-1,CASSEASGGRQPQHF,TGTGCCAGCAGTGAAGCGAGCGGGGGGAGGCAGCCCCAGCATTTT
.,.,16,TRBJ2-3,TRBV27,CASSLTAGAPTDTQYF,TGTGCCAGCAGTCTCACCGCAGGGGCACCTACAGATACGCAGTATTTT
.,.,13,TRBJ2-7,TRBV19,CASSMKVPYEQYF,TGTGCCAGTAGTATGAAGGTTCCCTACGAGCAGTACTTC
few,.,14,TRBJ1-1,TRBV2,CASNQGSVNTEAFF,TGTGCCTCAAACCAGGGATCGGTGAACACTGAAGCTTTCTTT
.,.,14,TRBJ2-7,TRBV7-2,CASSLELDSYEQYF,TGTGCCAGCAGCTTAGAACTAGACTCCTACGAGCAGTACTTC
.,.,18,TRBJ2-3,TRBV9,CASSVDMGGAGSTDTQYF,TGTGCCAGCAGCGTAGATATGGGGGGCGCGGGGTCCACAGATACGCAGTATTTT
.,.,14,TRBJ2-5,TRBV7-2,CASSFAGTVETQYF,TGTGCCAGCAGCTTCGCCGGGACTGTGGAGACCCAGTACTTC
.,.,14,TRBJ2-7,TRBV28,CASYQSGTSYEQYF,TGTGCCAGTTACCAAAGCGGAACCTCCTACGAGCAGTACTTC
.,.,10,TRBJ2-7,TRBV2,CASSEGKQYF,TGTGCCAGCAGTGAAGGGAAGCAGTACTTC
.,.,15,TRBJ2-1,TRBV18,CASSGGGGVVNEQFF,TGTGCCAGCTCAGGAGGTGGAGGGGTCGTGAATGAGCAGTTCTTC
.,.,13,TRBJ1-5,TRBV6-4,CASSDNPNQPQHF,TGTGCCAGCAGTGACAACCCCAATCAGCCCCAGCATTTT
.,.,13,TRBJ2-7,TRBV13,CASSLGTPYEQYF,TGTGCCAGCAGCTTAGGGACACCCTACGAGCAGTACTTC
.,.,14,TRBJ2-7,TRBV21-1,CASSRGGRSYEQYF,TGTGCCAGCAGCCGCGGGGGCAGGAGCTACGAGCAGTACTTC
.,TRBD2,14,TRBJ2-5,TRBV5-6,CASSSSGGEETQYF,TGTGCCAGCAGCTCTTCCGGGGGGGAAGAGACCCAGTACTTC
once,TRBD2,15,TRBJ2-7,TRBV6-5,CASSLSGARSYEQYF,TGTGCCAGCAGTCTTAGCGGGGCGCGCTCCTACGAGCAGTACTTC
.,.,14,TRBJ1-2,TRBV5-6,CASSLAWEMGGYTF,TGTGCCAGCAGCTTGGCCTGGGAGATGGGCGGCTACACCTTC
.,TRBD2,16,TRBJ2-2,TRBV10-3,CASHPGTSGNTGELFF,TGTGCCAGCCATCCCGGGACTAGCGGCAACACCGGGGAGCTGTTTTTT
once,.,16,TRBJ1-2,TRBV4-2,CASSHGHGTGTGGYTF,TGTGCCAGCAGCCACGGTCACGGCACAGGGACCGGGGGCTACACCTTC
.,.,14,TRBJ2-1,TRBV5-4,CASSSGGSSHEQFF,TGTGCCAGCAGCTCCGGTGGTAGCTCCCATGAGCAGTTCTTC
.,.,14,TRBJ2-2,TRBV6-6,CASSYSSVAGELFF,TGTGCCAGCAGTTATTCTAGCGTCGCCGGGGAGCTGTTTTTT
.,.,15,TRBJ2-1,TRBV11-1,CASSLTQGSYNEQFF,TGTGCCAGCAGCTTAACACAGGGCTCCTACAATGAGCAGTTCTTC
once,TRBD1,16,TRBJ2-1,TRBV6-1,CASSQDRDSSYNEQFF,TGTGCCAGCAGTCAAGACAGGGACAGCTCCTACAATGAGCAGTTCTTC
.,TRBD1,15,TRBJ1-1,TRBV5-1,CASKLGTGGYTEAFF,TGCGCCAGCAAGTTGGGGACAGGGGGGTACACTGAAGCTTTCTTT